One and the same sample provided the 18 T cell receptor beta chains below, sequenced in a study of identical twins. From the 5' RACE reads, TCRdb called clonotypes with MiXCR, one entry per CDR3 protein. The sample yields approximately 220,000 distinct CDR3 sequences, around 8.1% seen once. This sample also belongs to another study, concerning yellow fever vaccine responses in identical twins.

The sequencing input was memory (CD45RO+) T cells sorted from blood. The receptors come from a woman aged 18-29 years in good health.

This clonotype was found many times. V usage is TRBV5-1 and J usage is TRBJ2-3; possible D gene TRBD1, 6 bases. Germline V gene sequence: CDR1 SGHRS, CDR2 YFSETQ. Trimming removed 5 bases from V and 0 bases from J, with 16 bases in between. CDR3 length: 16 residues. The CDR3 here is CASRATGSPSTDTQYF. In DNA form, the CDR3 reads TGCGCCAGCAGGGCGACAGGATCCCCTAGCACAGATACGCAGTATTTT.

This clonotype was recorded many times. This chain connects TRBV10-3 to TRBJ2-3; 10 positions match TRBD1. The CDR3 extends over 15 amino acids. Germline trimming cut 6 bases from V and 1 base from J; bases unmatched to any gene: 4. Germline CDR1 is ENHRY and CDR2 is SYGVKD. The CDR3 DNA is TGTGCCATCAGGACGGGACAGGGGCGCACAGATACGCAGTATTTT. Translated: CAIRTGQGRTDTQYF.

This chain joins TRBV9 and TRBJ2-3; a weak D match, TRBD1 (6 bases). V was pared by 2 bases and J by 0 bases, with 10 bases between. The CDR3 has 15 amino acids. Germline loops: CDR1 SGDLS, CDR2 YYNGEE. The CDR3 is CASSVPTGSTDTQYF. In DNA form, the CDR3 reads TGTGCCAGCAGCGTGCCCACAGGGAGCACAGATACGCAGTATTTT.

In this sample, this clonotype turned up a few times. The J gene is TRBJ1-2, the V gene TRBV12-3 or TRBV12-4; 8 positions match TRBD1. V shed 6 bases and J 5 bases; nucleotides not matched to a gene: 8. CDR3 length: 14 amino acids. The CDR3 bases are TGTGCCAGCAGGACAGGACAGGGCGCGTATGGCTACACCTTC. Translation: CASRTGQGAYGYTF.

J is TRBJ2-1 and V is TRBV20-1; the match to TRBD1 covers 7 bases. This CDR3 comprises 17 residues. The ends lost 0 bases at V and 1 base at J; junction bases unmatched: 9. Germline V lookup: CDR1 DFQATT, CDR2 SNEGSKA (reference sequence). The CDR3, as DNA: TGCAGTGCTAGAGACAGCAGGGGGAGCTATTCCTACAATGAGCAGTTCTTC. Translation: CSARDSRGSYSYNEQFF.

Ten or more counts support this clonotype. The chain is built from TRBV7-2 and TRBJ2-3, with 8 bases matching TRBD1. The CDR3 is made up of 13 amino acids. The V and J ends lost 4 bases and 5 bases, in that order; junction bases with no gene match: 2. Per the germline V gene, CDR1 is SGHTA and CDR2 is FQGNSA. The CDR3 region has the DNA TGTGCCAGCAGCTCAGACAGGGGAGATACGCAGTATTTT. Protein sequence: CASSSDRGDTQYF. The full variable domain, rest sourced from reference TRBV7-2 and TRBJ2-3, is GAGVSQSPSNKVTEKGKDVELRCDPISGHTALYWYRQSLGQGLEFLIYFQGNSAPDKSGLPSDRFSAERTGGSVSTLTIQRTQQEDSAVYLCASSSDRGDTQYFGPGTRLTVL.

CDR3 nucleotides: TGTGCCAGCAGCGTAGTGACTAGCGGGGGTAGAGATACGCAGTATTTT. Its translation is CASSVVTSGGRDTQYF. J is TRBJ2-3 and V is TRBV9, with 12 bases identical to TRBD2. The CDR3 spans 16 residues. V shed 0 bases and J 5 bases; nucleotides not matched to a gene: 4. The germline V gene encodes CDR1 SGDLS and CDR2 YYNGEE.

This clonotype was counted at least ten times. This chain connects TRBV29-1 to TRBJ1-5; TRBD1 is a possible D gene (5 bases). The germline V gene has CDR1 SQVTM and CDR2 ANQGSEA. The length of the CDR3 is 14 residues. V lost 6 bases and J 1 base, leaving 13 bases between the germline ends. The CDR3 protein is CSVAGDGSNQPQHF. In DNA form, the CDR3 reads TGCAGCGTAGCGGGGGACGGGAGCAATCAGCCCCAGCATTTT.

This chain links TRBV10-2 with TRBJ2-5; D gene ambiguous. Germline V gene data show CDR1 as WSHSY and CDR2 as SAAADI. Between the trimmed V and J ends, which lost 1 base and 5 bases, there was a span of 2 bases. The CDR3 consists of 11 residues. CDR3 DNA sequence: TGCGCCAGCAGTGAGTGGGAGACCCAGTACTTC. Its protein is CASSEWETQYF.

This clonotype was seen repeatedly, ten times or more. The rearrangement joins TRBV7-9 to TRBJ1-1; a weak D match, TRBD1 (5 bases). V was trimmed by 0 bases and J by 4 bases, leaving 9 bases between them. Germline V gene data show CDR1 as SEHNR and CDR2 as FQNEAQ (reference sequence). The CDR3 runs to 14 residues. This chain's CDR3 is CASSLAGGSTEAFF. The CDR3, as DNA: TGTGCCAGCAGCTTAGCGGGGGGGAGCACTGAAGCTTTCTTT. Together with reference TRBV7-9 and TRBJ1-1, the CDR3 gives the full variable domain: DTGVSQNPRHKITKRGQNVTFRCDPISEHNRLYWYRQTLGQGPEFLTYFQNEAQLEKSRLLSDRFSAERPKGSFSTLEIQRTEQGDSAMYLCASSLAGGSTEAFFGQGTRLTVV.

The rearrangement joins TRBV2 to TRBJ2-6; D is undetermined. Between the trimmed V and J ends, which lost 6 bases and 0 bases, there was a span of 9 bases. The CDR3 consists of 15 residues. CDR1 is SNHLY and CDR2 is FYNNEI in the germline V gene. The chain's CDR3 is CASRADNSGANVLTF. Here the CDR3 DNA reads TGTGCCAGCAGGGCAGACAACTCTGGGGCCAACGTCCTGACTTTC.

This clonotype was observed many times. The CDR3 DNA is TGCGCCAGCAGCCAAGTTGAAAGCGGAAAAGGTAGAGGGCAGTTCTTC. It specifies CASSQVESGKGRGQFF. The V and J genes are TRBV4-1 and TRBJ2-1; D perhaps matches TRBD2 (5 bases). V was pared by 1 base and J by 12 bases, with 22 bases between. Germline-derived CDR1 and CDR2 are MGHRA and YSYEKL. The CDR3 is 16 residues long.

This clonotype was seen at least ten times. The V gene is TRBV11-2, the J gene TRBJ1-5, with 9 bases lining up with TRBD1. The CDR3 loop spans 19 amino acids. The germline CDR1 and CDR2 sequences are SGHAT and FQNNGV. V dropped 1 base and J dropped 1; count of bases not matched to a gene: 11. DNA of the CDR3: TGTGCCAGCAGCTTAGTTGGGACAGGGTCCCGAGGGAGCAATCAGCCCCAGCATTTT. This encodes CASSLVGTGSRGSNQPQHF.

CDR3 sequence (DNA): TGCGCCAGTAGCGGACTTCGGGGAGAGACCCAGTACTTC. It yields the protein CASSGLRGETQYF. This chain joins TRBV10-1 and TRBJ2-5; D possibly corresponds to TRBD2 (6 bases). There are 13 residues in the CDR3. V lost 9 bases, J lost 4 bases, and 15 bases lay in between. Germline CDR1 is WNHNN and CDR2 is SYGVQD (reference sequence).

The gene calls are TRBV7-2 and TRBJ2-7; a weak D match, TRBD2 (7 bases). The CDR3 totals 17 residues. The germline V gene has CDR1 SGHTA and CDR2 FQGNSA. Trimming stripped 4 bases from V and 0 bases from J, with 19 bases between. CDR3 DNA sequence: TGTGCCAGCAGCTCCCAAGGGGGGGGAGGTTCCTCCTACGAGCAGTACTTC. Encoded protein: CASSSQGGGGSSYEQYF. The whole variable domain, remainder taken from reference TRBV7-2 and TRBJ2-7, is GAGVSQSPSNKVTEKGKDVELRCDPISGHTALYWYRQSLGQGLEFLIYFQGNSAPDKSGLPSDRFSAERTGGSVSTLTIQRTQQEDSAVYLCASSSQGGGGSSYEQYFGPGTRLTVT.

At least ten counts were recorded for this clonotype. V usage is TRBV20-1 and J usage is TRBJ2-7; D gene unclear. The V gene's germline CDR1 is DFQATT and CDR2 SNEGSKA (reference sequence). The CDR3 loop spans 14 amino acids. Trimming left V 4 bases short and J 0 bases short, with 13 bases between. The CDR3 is CSAMDPTSSYEQYF. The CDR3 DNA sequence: TGCAGTGCTATGGACCCTACAAGCTCCTACGAGCAGTACTTC.

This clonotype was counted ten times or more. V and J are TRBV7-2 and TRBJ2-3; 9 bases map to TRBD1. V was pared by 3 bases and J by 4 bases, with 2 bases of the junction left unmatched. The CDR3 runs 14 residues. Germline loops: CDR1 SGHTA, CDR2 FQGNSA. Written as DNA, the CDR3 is TGTGCCAGCAGCTTTACAGGGGGCGCAGATACGCAGTATTTT. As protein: CASSFTGGADTQYF.

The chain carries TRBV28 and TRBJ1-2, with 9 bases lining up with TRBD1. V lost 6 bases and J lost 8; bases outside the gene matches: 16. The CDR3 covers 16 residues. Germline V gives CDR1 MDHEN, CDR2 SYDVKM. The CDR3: CASRSPGQGTATGYTF. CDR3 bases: TGTGCCAGCAGATCCCCGGGACAGGGAACGGCTACGGGCTACACCTTC.